This TCR beta chain was captured by sequencing in a study of cytomegalovirus exposure and HLA in healthy donors. Overall study findings and caveats: Whilst most TCR sequences proved rare, a subset of public TCRs occurred across many donors.

A multiplex PCR was run with 60 Vbeta primers and 13 Jbeta primers. Profiled with immunoSEQ multiplex PCR; TCRdb holds only in-frame clones, not every one. The sample has approximately 170,000 clones; 65% to 85% are singletons. The CDR3 has 15 amino acids. Of note for this clone: Its antigen is still unknown.

The chain joins TRBV21-1 to TRBJ1-3; whether TRBD1, the table's D call, matches the DNA was not checked. TRBV21-1 is marked as a pseudogene. The specimen sequenced was PBMCs. The origin of this receptor is a woman aged 40 to 55 in good health and CMV-seropositive. DNA for the CDR3: TGTGCCAGCAGCAAATTAGGGGATTCAGGAAACACCATATATTTT. Residues: CASSKLGDSGNTIYF.